These 26 T cell receptor beta chains originate from one sample sequenced in a study of T cells in Graves' hyperthyroidism and ophthalmopathy. Amplification yielded TCR beta CDR3 regions, with RNA transcripts as the source. RT-PCR in the first round (using the HTBI primer set) targeted the TCR CDR3. A single record per CDR3 protein comes from TCRdb applying MiXCR to the multiplex PCR reads. The sample consists of some 510,000 distinct CDR3 sequences, about 43% of them appearing once. The sample was peripheral blood or thyroid tissue (not recorded which). These receptors were obtained from a young woman with Graves' hyperthyroidism.

The V gene is TRBV24-1, the J gene TRBJ2-7, with a weak D call TRBD1 (6 bases). Trimming removed 4 bases at V and 2 bases at J, with 11 bases between. The CDR3 extends over 14 amino acids. Germline V CDR1 and CDR2: KGHDR, SFDVKD. This CDR3 is CATSDPGHTYEQYF. In DNA form, the CDR3 reads TGTGCCACCAGTGACCCGGGACACACCTACGAGCAGTACTTC.

The chain has TRBV7-6 and TRBJ1-4; D gene ambiguous. Deletions cut 3 bases from V and 6 bases from J, with 11 bases between. The germline CDR1 and CDR2 sequences are SGHVS and FNYEAQ. This CDR3 contains 14 residues. The CDR3 loop is CASSFSGTDEKLFF. In DNA, the CDR3 is TGTGCCAGCAGCTTCAGCGGCACAGATGAAAAACTGTTTTTT.

The chain recombines TRBV14 with TRBJ2-5, with TRBD1 matching over 9 bases. V gave up 4 bases and J gave up 5 bases; unmatched junction bases: 11. This CDR3 is 16 amino acids long. CDR1 and CDR2 (germline): SGHDN, FVKESK. In nucleotides, the CDR3 is TGTGCCAGCAGCCCTAGAGTCGGACAGGGGTCTGAGACCCAGTACTTC. Translated: CASSPRVGQGSETQYF.

This clonotype was recorded a few times. Its ends do not fully match the called genes, so a read error is possible. V is TRBV2 and J is TRBJ1-2; TRBD1 matches at 11 bases. Germline-derived CDR1 and CDR2 are SNHLY and FYNNEI. The CDR3 is made up of 14 amino acids. The DNA of the CDR3 is TGTGCCAGCAGTGAAGGGACAGGGGGCTATGGCTATACCTTC. As protein: CASSEGTGGYGYTF. The full variable domain, in which reference TRBV2 and TRBJ1-2 provide the parts outside the CDR3, is EPEVTQTPSHQVTQMGQEVILRCVPISNHLYFYWYRQILGQKVEFLVSFYNNEISEKSEIFDDQFSVERPDGSNFTLKIRSTKLEDSAMYFCASSEGTGGYGYTFGSGTRLTVV.

This chain uses TRBV20-1 with TRBJ2-7, with D tentatively TRBD1 (5 bases). V was pared by 0 bases and J by 2 bases, with 11 bases between. Per germline, CDR1 DFQATT and CDR2 SNEGSKA (reference sequence). This CDR3 has 14 residues. CDR3 in amino acids: CSARDPRQTYEQYF. CDR3 nucleotide sequence: TGCAGTGCTAGAGATCCGAGACAGACCTACGAGCAGTACTTC.

This clonotype was counted many times. This sequence joins TRBV7-3 and TRBJ1-1; 7 bases are a match to TRBD1. Germline V lookup: CDR1 SGHTA, CDR2 FQGTGA. This CDR3 is built from 13 residues. V was clipped by 6 bases and J by 3 bases; unmatched bases: 4. This CDR3 is CASSQTGDTEAFF. The CDR3 DNA sequence: TGTGCCAGCAGTCAAACAGGGGACACTGAAGCTTTCTTT.

The J gene is TRBJ2-7, the V gene TRBV2; TRBD2 agrees at 9 bases. From germline, CDR1 is SNHLY and CDR2 FYNNEI. The CDR3 has 15 residues. J lost 0 bases, V lost 6 bases, and 6 bases had no gene match. CDR3 sequence (DNA): TGTGCCAGCAGGCGGGGACTAGCTAACTCCTACGAGCAGTACTTC. Translating it yields CASRRGLANSYEQYF.

The chain links TRBV2 to TRBJ1-4; D is possibly TRBD1 (6 bases). V gave up 8 bases and J gave up 0 bases, with 22 bases separating them. Germline assignment: CDR1 SNHLY and CDR2 FYNNEI. The CDR3 spans 18 residues. DNA for the CDR3: TGTGCCAGCCGTCCGGGGGCAGGAGCTTGGGCAACTAATGAAAAACTGTTTTTT. As protein: CASRPGAGAWATNEKLFF.

There are a few counts of this clonotype. One end of the junction varies from germline; a read error may be responsible. DNA of the CDR3: TGTGCCAGCAGTTTAGACCAGGCAAACTACGAGCAGTACTTC. Protein sequence: CASSLDQANYEQYF. The genes are TRBV10-3 and TRBJ2-7; D not resolved. The V gene's germline CDR1 is ENHRY and CDR2 SYGVKD. CDR3 length: 14 amino acids.

This clonotype has just a few counts. The chain combines TRBV7-2 with TRBJ2-7; 10 bases fit TRBD1. This CDR3 is 14 amino acids long. With 5 bases clipped from V and 9 bases from J, the junction kept 10 bases outside the gene matches. Germline V gene sequence: CDR1 SGHTA, CDR2 FQGNSA. The chain's CDR3 is CASSQEDRGGGQYF. The DNA of the CDR3 is TGTGCCAGCAGCCAAGAGGACAGGGGGGGTGGGCAGTACTTC.

The chain employs TRBV7-8 and TRBJ1-4; 12 bases are shared with TRBD1. The CDR3 totals 18 residues. Germline loops: CDR1 SGHVS, CDR2 FQNEAQ. Trimming at V came to 4 bases and at J to 8 bases, leaving 14 bases not matched to a gene. CDR3 coding DNA: TGTGCCAGCAGCTGGGGACAGGGGGCTTCCCCCCATCAGGAAAAACTGTTTTTT. It is translated as CASSWGQGASPHQEKLFF.

This clonotype showed up just a few times. CDR3 DNA: TGTGCCACCAGCAGCCCCGGATATAGCGGAGACGACACCGGGGAGCTGTTTTTT. Its protein product is CATSSPGYSGDDTGELFF. The chain employs TRBV15 and TRBJ2-2, with D perhaps TRBD2 (6 bases). The CDR3 length is 18 residues. V shed 3 bases and J shed 3 bases, with 20 bases lying between them. Germline V gene lookup returns CDR1 LNHNV and CDR2 YYDKDF (reference sequence).

Concerning this clonotype: A much larger clone lies a single base off, so this may be a read error. The chain is built from TRBV15 and TRBJ2-7; TRBD2 might be the D (5 bases). Germline CDR1 reads LNHNV; CDR2 reads YYDKDF (reference sequence). Trimming pared 0 bases from V and 2 bases from J, leaving 17 bases between. The CDR3 consists of 17 residues. The DNA for the CDR3 is TGTGCCACCAGCAGAGATCGGGGTACACGCGGCGCCTACGAGCAGTACTTC. It is translated as CATSRDRGTRGAYEQYF.

This clonotype was picked up many times. The chain links TRBV7-9 to TRBJ2-7; the D gene is possibly TRBD1 (5 bases). This CDR3 spans 13 amino acids. The V end lost 3 bases, the J end lost 6 bases, and 12 bases lay between the germline ends. Looked up from germline, CDR1 is SEHNR and CDR2 is FQNEAQ (reference sequence). CDR3 coding DNA: TGTGCCAGCAGCTTCATCCCCCAGGGCGAGCAGTACTTC. It specifies CASSFIPQGEQYF. The full variable domain, completed using reference TRBV7-9 and TRBJ2-7, is DTGVSQNPRHKITKRGQNVTFRCDPISEHNRLYWYRQTLGQGPEFLTYFQNEAQLEKSRLLSDRFSAERPKGSFSTLEIQRTEQGDSAMYLCASSFIPQGEQYFGPGTRLTVT.

Points on this clonotype: A much larger clone is a single base away; this may be a read error. The chain joins TRBV7-8 to TRBJ2-5; D is undetermined. This CDR3 is 14 amino acids long. Germline CDR1 reads SGHVS; CDR2 reads FQNEAQ. CDR3 region: CAGSLGAGGETQYF. CDR3 sequence (DNA): TGTGCCGGCAGCTTAGGTGCTGGTGGAGAGACCCAGTACTTC.

The chain has TRBV5-1 and TRBJ2-2; a possible D gene is TRBD2 (7 bases). Germline V lookup: CDR1 SGHRS, CDR2 YFSETQ. Trimming took 0 bases from V and 5 from J, leaving 11 bases between them. The CDR3 contains 15 residues. The CDR3 DNA sequence: TGCGCCAGCAGCTTGGGAGCGGGACAAACCGGGGAGCTGTTTTTT. Translating it yields CASSLGAGQTGELFF.

The chain combines TRBV15 with TRBJ2-7, with 9 positions matching TRBD2. The germline CDR1 and CDR2 sequences are LNHNV and YYDKDF (reference sequence). This CDR3 comprises 15 residues. V dropped 5 bases and J dropped 6; count of bases not matched to a gene: 11. The CDR3 DNA reads TGTGCCACCAGCCACGCCGGGACTAGCTTTGGCGAGCAGTACTTC. Its translation: CATSHAGTSFGEQYF.

A word on this clonotype: Since a much larger clone is just one base distant, this may be a read error. V and J are TRBV9 and TRBJ2-7; possibly TRBD1 for D (6 bases). The germline V gene encodes CDR1 SGDLS and CDR2 YYNGEE. This CDR3 has 13 residues. The chain's CDR3 is CASGVGTSYEQYF. The DNA for the CDR3 is TGTGCCAGCGGCGTAGGGACATCTTACGAGCAGTACTTC.

In DNA, the CDR3 is TGTGCCAGTGCTCCGGGACAGACGAACACCGGGGAGCTGTTTTTT. Protein product: CASAPGQTNTGELFF. The chain has TRBV19 and TRBJ2-2; 7 nucleotides align to TRBD1. V shed 8 bases, J shed 0 bases, and the junction held 6 bases outside the gene matches. The CDR3 is 15 amino acids. The germline gives CDR1 LNHDA, CDR2 SQIVND (reference sequence).

The chain is built from TRBV7-2 and TRBJ1-3; D gene unclear. This CDR3 has 16 amino acids. Germline values: CDR1 SGHTA, CDR2 FQGNSA. V was trimmed by 4 bases and J by 1 base, leaving 14 bases between them. As DNA, the CDR3 is TGTGCCAGCAGCTCTTCTTTGGCGGCGTCTGGAAACACCATATATTTT. Translated: CASSSSLAASGNTIYF.

This clonotype came up a few times. The chain recombines TRBV20-1 with TRBJ2-7; D tentatively fits TRBD1 or TRBD2 (5 bases each). There are 13 residues in the CDR3. Per the germline V gene, CDR1 is DFQATT and CDR2 is SNEGSKA (reference sequence). The CDR3 here is CSGTGPRVDEQYF. As DNA, the CDR3 is TGCAGCGGCACGGGACCCCGGGTCGACGAGCAGTACTTC.

This clonotype occurred many times. The V and J genes are TRBV24-1 and TRBJ1-5; weak D call: TRBD1 (6 bases). The CDR3 has 14 residues. V was shortened by 3 bases and J by 6 bases, with 11 bases between the two germline ends. Per germline, CDR1 KGHDR and CDR2 SFDVKD. The CDR3 reads CATSDGGGSQPQHF. The CDR3 DNA follows: TGTGCCACCAGTGATGGGGGGGGCAGTCAGCCCCAGCATTTT.

The chain uses TRBV5-1 and TRBJ1-1; D is undetermined. Deletions cut 4 bases from V and 0 bases from J, with 13 bases between. The CDR3 is 15 amino acids. The V gene's germline CDR1 is SGHRS and CDR2 YFSETQ. CDR3 residues: CASSKGGPLNTEAFF. CDR3 nucleotides: TGCGCCAGCAGCAAGGGCGGTCCTCTGAACACTGAAGCTTTCTTT.

This chain connects TRBV7-1 to TRBJ2-7; D is undetermined. TRBV7-1 qualifies as an ORF whose function is uncertain. The CDR3 has 14 amino acids. V lost 3 bases and J 0 bases, leaving 9 bases between the germline ends. DNA of the CDR3: TGTGCCAGCAGCTCGGACCCCCACTCCTACGAGCAGTACTTC. Protein: CASSSDPHSYEQYF.

This clonotype was seen ten or more times. The chain employs TRBV25-1 and TRBJ1-1; maybe TRBD1 (6 bases). There are 13 residues in the CDR3. Germline V lookup: CDR1 MGHDK, CDR2 SYGVNS. Trimming stripped 7 bases from V and 6 bases from J, with 15 bases between. CDR3 region: CASTQRGRAEAFF. CDR3 DNA sequence: TGTGCCAGCACCCAGAGGGGGAGGGCTGAAGCTTTCTTT.

With respect to this clonotype: A much bigger clone sits one base away, suggesting this may be a read error. The rearrangement uses TRBV25-1 and TRBJ2-2, with D tentatively TRBD2 (5 bases). Germline-derived CDR1 and CDR2 are MGHDK and SYGVNS. This CDR3 spans 15 amino acids. Here the CDR3 DNA reads TGTGCCAGCAGTGAACAGACCCCTATAACCGGGGAGCTGCTTTTT. Its translation is CASSEQTPITGELLF.